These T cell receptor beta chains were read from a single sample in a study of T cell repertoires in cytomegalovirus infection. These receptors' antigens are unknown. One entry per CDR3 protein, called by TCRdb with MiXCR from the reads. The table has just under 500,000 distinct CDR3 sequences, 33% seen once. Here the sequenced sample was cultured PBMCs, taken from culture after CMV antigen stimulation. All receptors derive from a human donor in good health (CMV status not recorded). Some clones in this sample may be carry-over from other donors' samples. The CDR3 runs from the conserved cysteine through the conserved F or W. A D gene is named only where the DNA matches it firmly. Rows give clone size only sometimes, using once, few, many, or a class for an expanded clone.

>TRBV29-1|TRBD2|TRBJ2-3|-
TGCAGCGTTGAATTCTGGACTAGCGGGAGGAAGGATACGCAGTATTTT
CSVEFWTSGRKDTQYF
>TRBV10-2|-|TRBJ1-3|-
TGCGCCAGCATAAGGGAAAACACCATATATTTT
CASIRENTIYF
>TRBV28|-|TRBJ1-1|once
TGTGCCAGCAAGGGTCGGAGTGAAGCTTTCTTT
CASKGRSEAFF
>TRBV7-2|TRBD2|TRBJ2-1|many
TGTGCCAGCAGCTTAGAGGCGGGAGGGCCGGGGAATGAGCAGTTCTTC
CASSLEAGGPGNEQFF
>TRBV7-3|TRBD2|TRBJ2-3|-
TGTGCCAGCAGCCTACTGGGGGGGACCCTTACCGCCAGAGGGGATACGCAGTATTTT
CASSLLGGTLTARGDTQYF
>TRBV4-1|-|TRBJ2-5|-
TGCGCCAGCAGCCCGGACAGAGGGGGCCAAGAGACCCAGTACTTC
CASSPDRGGQETQYF
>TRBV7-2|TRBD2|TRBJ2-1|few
TGTGCCAGCAGCTTATATTCTACTAGCGGGAACTATGAGCAGTTCTTC
CASSLYSTSGNYEQFF
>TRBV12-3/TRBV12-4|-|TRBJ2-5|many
TGTGCCAGCAGTTTACGGGGTAGGGAGACCCAGTACTTC
CASSLRGRETQYF
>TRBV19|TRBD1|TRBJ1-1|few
TGTGCCAGTAGTCCGACAGGGGGCTGGACTGAAGCTTTCTTT
CASSPTGGWTEAFF
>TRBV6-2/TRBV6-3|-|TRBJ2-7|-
TGTGCCAGCAGTTACTATACCACCGAGCAGTACTTC
CASSYYTTEQYF
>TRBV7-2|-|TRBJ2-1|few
TGTGCCAGCGGGGTGGGGGTAAATGAGCAGTTCTTC
CASGVGVNEQFF
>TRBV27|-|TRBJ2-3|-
TGTGCCAGCAAGCCTAGAGACGGTACGCAGTATTTT
CASKPRDGTQYF
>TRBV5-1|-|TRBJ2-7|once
TGCGCCAGCAGCTTGCGGTGGAGGGGCACCTACGAGCAGTACTTC
CASSLRWRGTYEQYF
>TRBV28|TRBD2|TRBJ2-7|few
TGTGCCAGCAGTTTAAGGACTAGCGGGGGCTACGAGCAGTACTTC
CASSLRTSGGYEQYF
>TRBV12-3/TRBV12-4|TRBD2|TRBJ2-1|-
TGTGCCAGCAGTTCCCGGACTAGCGGGAGGAATACGCAGTTCTTC
CASSSRTSGRNTQFF
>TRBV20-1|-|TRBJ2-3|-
TGCAGTGCACCGGCTAGCGAAAAGGGGGATACGCAGTATTTT
CSAPASEKGDTQYF
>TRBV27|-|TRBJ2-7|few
TGTGCCAGCAGTTTAGCAGTACCTCAACGGGGCTACGAGCAGTACTTC
CASSLAVPQRGYEQYF
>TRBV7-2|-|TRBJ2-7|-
TGTGCCAGCAGCTTATCCGGGATCAACGAGCAGTACTTC
CASSLSGINEQYF
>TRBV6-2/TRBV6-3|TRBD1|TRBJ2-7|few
TGTGCCAGCAGCACGGACAGGGGGGTTTTCCACGAGCAGTACTTC
CASSTDRGVFHEQYF
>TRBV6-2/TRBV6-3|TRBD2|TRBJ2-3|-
TGTGCCAGCGTGACTAGCGGTCTAACAGATACGCAGTATTTT
CASVTSGLTDTQYF
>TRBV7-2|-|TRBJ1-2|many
TGTGCCAGCAGCGAGGGGCCGATCCAGGGCTACACCTTC
CASSEGPIQGYTF
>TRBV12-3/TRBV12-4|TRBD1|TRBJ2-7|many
TGTGCCAGCAGCCCCGACCAATTTACCGGGACAGGTAGGGGTCTTTCCTACGAGCAGTACTTC
CASSPDQFTGTGRGLSYEQYF
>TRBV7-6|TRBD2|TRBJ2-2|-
TGTGCCAGCAGCACGCGGGAGGCCTACACCGGGGAGCTGTTTTTT
CASSTREAYTGELFF
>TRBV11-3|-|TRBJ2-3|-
TGTGCCAGCAGCTTAGGTCGGGTTTACACAGATACGCAGTATTTT
CASSLGRVYTDTQYF
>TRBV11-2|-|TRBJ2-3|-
TGTGCCAGCCGATTAGACTCAGATACGCAGTATTTT
CASRLDSDTQYF
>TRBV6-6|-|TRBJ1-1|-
TGTGCCAGCAGTTACGACCCAGAAGTGACCACTGAAGCTTTCTTT
CASSYDPEVTTEAFF
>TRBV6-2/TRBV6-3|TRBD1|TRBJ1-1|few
TGTGCCAGCAGTTGGGGGACAGGGGGCGCGCGGACTGAAGCTTTCTTT
CASSWGTGGARTEAFF
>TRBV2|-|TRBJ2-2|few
TGTGCCAGCAGTGCCGGGGTCCCCGGGGAGCTGTTTTTT
CASSAGVPGELFF
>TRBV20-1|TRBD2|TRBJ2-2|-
TGCAGTGCTAGAATTAGCGGGAGCACCGGGGAGCTGTTTTTT
CSARISGSTGELFF
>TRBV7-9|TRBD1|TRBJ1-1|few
TGTGCCAGCAGCTTAGCTCACGGGACAGGGGACACTGAAGCTTTCTTT
CASSLAHGTGDTEAFF
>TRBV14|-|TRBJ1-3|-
TGTGCCAGCAGCCACACCAGGGACACCATATATTTT
CASSHTRDTIYF
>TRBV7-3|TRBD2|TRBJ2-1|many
TGTGCCAGCAGCTATCAAACGGGACTAGCCTACAATGAGCAGTTCTTC
CASSYQTGLAYNEQFF
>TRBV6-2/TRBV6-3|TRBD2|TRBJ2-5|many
TGTGCCAGCAGTTACGGGACTAGCGGAGACCAAGAGACCCAGTACTTC
CASSYGTSGDQETQYF
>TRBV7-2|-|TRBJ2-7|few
TGTGCCAGCAGCTTATCAATACTAGGAGTCGACGAGCAGTACTTC
CASSLSILGVDEQYF
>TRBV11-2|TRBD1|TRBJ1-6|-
TGTGCCAGCAGCTTAAACGCAGGGGGCTCCTATAATTCACCCCTCCACTTT
CASSLNAGGSYNSPLHF
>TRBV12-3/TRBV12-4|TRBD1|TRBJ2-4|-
TGTGCCAGCAGTCCTTACAGGGGCGCCCGGGACATTCAGTACTTC
CASSPYRGARDIQYF
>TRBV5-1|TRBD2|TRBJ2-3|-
TGCGCCAGCAGCTGGGGGGTGACTAGCGGTAGCACAGATACGCAGTATTTT
CASSWGVTSGSTDTQYF
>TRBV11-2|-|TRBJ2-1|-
TGTGCCAGCAGCTTAATCCGCCACAATGAGCAGTTCTTC
CASSLIRHNEQFF
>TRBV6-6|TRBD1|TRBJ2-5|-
TGTGCCAGCAGTCCCCCCGGGACAGTGTGGGAGACCCAGTACTTC
CASSPPGTVWETQYF